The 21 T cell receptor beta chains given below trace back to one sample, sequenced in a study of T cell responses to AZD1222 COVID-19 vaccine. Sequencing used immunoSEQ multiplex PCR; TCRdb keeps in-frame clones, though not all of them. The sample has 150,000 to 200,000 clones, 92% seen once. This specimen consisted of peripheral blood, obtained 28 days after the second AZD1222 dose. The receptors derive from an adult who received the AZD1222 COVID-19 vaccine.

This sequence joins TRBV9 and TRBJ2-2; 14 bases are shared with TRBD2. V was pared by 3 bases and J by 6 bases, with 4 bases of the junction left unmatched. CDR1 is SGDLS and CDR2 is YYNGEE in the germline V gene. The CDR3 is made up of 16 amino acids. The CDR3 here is CASSATSGGAPGELFF. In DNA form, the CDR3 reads TGTGCCAGCAGCGCGACTAGCGGGGGGGCCCCCGGGGAGCTGTTTTTT.

The CDR3 nucleotides read TGTGCCAGCACTTCAAACACTGAAGCTTTCTTT. As protein: CASTSNTEAFF. This rearrangement joins TRBV28 to TRBJ1-1; D is uncertain. V was clipped by 7 bases and J by 2 bases, with 5 bases between them. This CDR3 has 11 amino acids. Germline values: CDR1 MDHEN, CDR2 SYDVKM. The variable domain in full, completed from reference TRBV28 and TRBJ1-1, reads DVKVTQSSRYLVKRTGEKVFLECVQDMDHENMFWYRQDPGLGLRLIYFSYDVKMKEKGDIPEGYSVSREKKERFSLILESASTNQTSMYLCASTSNTEAFFGQGTRLTVV.

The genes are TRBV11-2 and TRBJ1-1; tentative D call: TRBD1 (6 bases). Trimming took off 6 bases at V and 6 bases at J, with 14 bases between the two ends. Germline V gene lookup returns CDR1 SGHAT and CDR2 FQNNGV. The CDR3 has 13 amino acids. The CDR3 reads CASRRYRVAEAFF. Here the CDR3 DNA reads TGTGCCAGCAGAAGATACAGGGTAGCTGAAGCTTTCTTT. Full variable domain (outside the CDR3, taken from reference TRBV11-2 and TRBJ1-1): EAGVAQSPRYKIIEKRQSVAFWCNPISGHATLYWYQQILGQGPKLLIQFQNNGVVDDSQLPKDRFSAERLKGVDSTLKIQPAKLEDSAVYLCASRRYRVAEAFFGQGTRLTVV.

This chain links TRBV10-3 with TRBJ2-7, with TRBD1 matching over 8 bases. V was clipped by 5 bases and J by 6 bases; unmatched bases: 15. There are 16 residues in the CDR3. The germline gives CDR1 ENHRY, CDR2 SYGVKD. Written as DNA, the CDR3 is TGTGCCATCAGTAACTCCAGGGGGCGTTTTAGTAGCGAGCAGTACTTC. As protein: CAISNSRGRFSSEQYF.

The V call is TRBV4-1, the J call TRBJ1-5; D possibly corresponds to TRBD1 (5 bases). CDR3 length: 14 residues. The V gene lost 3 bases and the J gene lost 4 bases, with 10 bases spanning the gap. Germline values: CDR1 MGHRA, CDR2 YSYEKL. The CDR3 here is CASSHQTENQPQHF. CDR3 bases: TGCGCCAGCAGCCACCAGACAGAAAATCAGCCCCAGCATTTT.

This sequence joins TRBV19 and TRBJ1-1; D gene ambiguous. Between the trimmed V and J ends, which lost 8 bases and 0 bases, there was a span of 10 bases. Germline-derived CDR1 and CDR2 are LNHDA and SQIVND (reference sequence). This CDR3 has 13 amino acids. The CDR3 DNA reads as TGTGCCAGTTACGCCTACCTGAACACTGAAGCTTTCTTT. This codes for CASYAYLNTEAFF.

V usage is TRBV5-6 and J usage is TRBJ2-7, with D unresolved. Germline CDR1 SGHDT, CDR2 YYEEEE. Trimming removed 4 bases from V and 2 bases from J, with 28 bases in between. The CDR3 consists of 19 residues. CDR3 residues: CASSSNRIIGQFLPYEQYF. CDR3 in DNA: TGTGCCAGCAGCAGCAATCGTATTATTGGGCAGTTTCTTCCCTACGAGCAGTACTTC.

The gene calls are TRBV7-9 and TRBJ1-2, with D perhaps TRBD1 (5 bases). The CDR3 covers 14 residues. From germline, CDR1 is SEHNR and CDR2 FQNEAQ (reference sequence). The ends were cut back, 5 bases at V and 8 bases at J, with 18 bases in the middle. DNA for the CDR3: TGTGCCAGCAGCAATGGGACCCCCCGCCGGGGCTACACCTTC. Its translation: CASSNGTPRRGYTF.

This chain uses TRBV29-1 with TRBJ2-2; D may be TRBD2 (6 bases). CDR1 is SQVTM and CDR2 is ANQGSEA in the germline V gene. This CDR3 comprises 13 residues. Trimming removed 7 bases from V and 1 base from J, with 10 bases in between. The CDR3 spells CSAEGGNTGELFF. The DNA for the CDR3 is TGCAGCGCTGAGGGAGGGAACACCGGGGAGCTGTTTTTT.

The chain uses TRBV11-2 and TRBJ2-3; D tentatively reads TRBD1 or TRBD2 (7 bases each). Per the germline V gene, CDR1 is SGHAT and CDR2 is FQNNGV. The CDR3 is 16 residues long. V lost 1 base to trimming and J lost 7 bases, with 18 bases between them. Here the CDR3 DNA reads TGTGCCAGCAGCTTAGGTCCAGGGGGGGTTTTGTATACGCAGTATTTT. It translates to CASSLGPGGVLYTQYF.

The CDR3 DNA sequence: TGCGCCAGCAGCTTGAGTGTAGGCTATGGCTACACCTTC. Encoded protein: CASSLSVGYGYTF. This chain joins TRBV5-1 and TRBJ1-2; no reliable D call. V lost 1 base to trimming and J lost 4 bases, with 8 bases between them. This CDR3 has 13 residues. Germline CDR1 and CDR2: SGHRS and YFSETQ. The full variable domain, in which reference TRBV5-1 and TRBJ1-2 provide the parts outside the CDR3, is KAGVTQTPRYLIKTRGQQVTLSCSPISGHRSVSWYQQTPGQGLQFLFEYFSETQRNKGNFPGRFSGRQFSNSRSEMNVSTLELGDSALYLCASSLSVGYGYTFGSGTRLTVV.

The CDR3 region has the DNA TGTGCCAGCAGCTTGAGGGGGACGGCAACTAATGAAAAACTGTTTTTT. Protein: CASSLRGTATNEKLFF. The chain has TRBV5-8 and TRBJ1-4, with D perhaps matching TRBD1 (6 bases). The CDR3 totals 16 residues. The germline gives CDR1 SGHTS, CDR2 YDEGEE. The V end lost 1 base, the J end lost 0 bases, and 10 bases lay between the germline ends. Drawing the rest from reference TRBV5-8 and TRBJ1-4, the complete variable domain is EAGVTQSPTHLIKTRGQQATLRCSPISGHTSVYWYQQALGLGLQFLLWYDEGEERNRGNFPPRFSGRQFPNYSSELNVNALELEDSALYLCASSLRGTATNEKLFFGSGTQLSVL.

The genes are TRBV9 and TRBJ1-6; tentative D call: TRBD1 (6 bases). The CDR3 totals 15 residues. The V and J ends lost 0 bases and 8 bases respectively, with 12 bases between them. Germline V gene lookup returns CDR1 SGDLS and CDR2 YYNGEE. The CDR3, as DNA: TGTGCCAGCAGCGTAGTGGGGGCCCCCCATTCACCCCTCCACTTT. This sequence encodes CASSVVGAPHSPLHF.

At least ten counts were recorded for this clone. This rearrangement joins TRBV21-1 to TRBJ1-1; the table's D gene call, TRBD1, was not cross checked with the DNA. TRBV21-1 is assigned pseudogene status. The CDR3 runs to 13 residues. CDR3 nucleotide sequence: TGTGCCAGCAGCGATCCAGGGGGCACTGAAGCTTTCTTT. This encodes CASSDPGGTEAFF.

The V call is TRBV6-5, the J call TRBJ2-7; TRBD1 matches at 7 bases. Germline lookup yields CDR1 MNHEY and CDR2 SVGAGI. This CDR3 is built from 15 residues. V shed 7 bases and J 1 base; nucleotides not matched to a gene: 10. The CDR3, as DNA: TGTGCCAGCACCGAGCCGGGACAGCCGTCCTACGAGCAGTACTTC. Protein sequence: CASTEPGQPSYEQYF.

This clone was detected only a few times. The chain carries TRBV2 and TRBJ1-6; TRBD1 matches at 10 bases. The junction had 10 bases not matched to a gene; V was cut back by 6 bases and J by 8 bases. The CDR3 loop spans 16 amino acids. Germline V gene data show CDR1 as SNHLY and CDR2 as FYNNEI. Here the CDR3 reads CASSVSGQGWDSPLHF. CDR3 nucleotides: TGTGCCAGCAGCGTTTCGGGACAGGGGTGGGATTCACCCCTCCACTTT.

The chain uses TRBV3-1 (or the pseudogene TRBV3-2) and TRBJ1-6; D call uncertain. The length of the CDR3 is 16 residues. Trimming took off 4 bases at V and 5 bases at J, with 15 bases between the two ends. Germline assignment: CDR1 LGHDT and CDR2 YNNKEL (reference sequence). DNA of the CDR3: TGTGCCAGCAGCCCCCGTGGAGTGAATCATAATTCACCCCTCCACTTT. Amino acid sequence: CASSPRGVNHNSPLHF.

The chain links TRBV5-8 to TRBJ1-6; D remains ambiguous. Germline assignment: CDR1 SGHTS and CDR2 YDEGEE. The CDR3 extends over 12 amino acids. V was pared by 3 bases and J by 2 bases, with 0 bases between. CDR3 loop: CASSSYNSPLHF. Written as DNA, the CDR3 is TGTGCCAGCAGCTCCTATAATTCACCCCTCCACTTT. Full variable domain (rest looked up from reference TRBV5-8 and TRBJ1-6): EAGVTQSPTHLIKTRGQQATLRCSPISGHTSVYWYQQALGLGLQFLLWYDEGEERNRGNFPPRFSGRQFPNYSSELNVNALELEDSALYLCASSSYNSPLHFGNGTRLTVT.

The CDR3 DNA reads TGTGCCAGCACAGCGGCCGGGAGCTCCTACGAGCAGTACTTC. As protein: CASTAAGSSYEQYF. V gene TRBV25-1 combines with J gene TRBJ2-7; D may be TRBD2 (6 bases). CDR3 length: 14 residues. Trimming took off 7 bases at V and 0 bases at J, with 13 bases between the two ends. Germline-derived CDR1 and CDR2 are MGHDK and SYGVNS.

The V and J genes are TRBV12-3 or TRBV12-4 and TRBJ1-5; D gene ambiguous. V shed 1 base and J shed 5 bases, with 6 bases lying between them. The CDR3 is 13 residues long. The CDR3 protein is CASSLERDQPQHF. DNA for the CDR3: TGTGCCAGCAGTTTAGAAAGGGATCAGCCCCAGCATTTT.

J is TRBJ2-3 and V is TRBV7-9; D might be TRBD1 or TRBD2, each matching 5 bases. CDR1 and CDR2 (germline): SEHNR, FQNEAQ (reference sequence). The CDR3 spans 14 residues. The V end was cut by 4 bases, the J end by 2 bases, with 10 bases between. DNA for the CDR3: TGTGCCAGCAGCTCCCGGGACCACACAGATACGCAGTATTTT. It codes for CASSSRDHTDTQYF.